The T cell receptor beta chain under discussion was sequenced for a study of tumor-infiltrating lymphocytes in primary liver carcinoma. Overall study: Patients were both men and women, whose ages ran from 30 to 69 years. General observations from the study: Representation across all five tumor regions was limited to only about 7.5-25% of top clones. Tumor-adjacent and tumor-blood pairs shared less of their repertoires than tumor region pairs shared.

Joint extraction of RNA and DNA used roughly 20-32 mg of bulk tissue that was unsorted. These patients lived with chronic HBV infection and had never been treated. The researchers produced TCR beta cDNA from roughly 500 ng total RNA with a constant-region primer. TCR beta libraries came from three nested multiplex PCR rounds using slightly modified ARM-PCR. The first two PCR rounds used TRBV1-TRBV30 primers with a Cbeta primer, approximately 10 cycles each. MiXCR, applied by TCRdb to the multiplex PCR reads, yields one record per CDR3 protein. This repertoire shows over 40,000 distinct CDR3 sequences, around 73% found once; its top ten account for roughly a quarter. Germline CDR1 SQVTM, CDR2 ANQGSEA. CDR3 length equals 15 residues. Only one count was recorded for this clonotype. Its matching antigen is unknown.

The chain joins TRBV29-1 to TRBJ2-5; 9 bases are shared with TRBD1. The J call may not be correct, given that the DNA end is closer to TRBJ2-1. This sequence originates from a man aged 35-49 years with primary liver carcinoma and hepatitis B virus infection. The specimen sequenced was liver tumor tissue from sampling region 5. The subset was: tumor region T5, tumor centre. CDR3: CSVEADRGCSETQFF. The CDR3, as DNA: TGCAGCGTTGAAGCCGACAGGGGGTGTAGCGAGACCCAGTTCTTC.